This entry concerns a single T cell receptor beta chain. Its target is unknown. V was cut by 1 base and J by 0 bases, with 22 bases left in between. The CDR3 contains 21 residues. The data belong to a study of T cells in Graves' hyperthyroidism and ophthalmopathy. Study-wide background: It was at initial diagnosis, before any treatment, that peripheral blood was collected. Broader study findings: Using 13 V-J features, a model discriminated ophthalmopathy from stable hyperthyroidism.

Amplified TCR beta CDR3 regions came from RNA transcripts. A first-round RT-PCR of the TCR CDR3 used the HTBI primer set. Using its own MiXCR run on the multiplex PCR reads, TCRdb lists one record per CDR3 protein. The data contain approximately 350,000 distinct CDR3 sequences, roughly 15% of them singletons. The rearrangement links TRBV12-3 or TRBV12-4 to TRBJ1-6; weak D call: TRBD1 (6 bases). This TCR came from a woman in her sixties with Graves' ophthalmopathy. The sample comprised blood. The CDR3 DNA reads as TGTGCCAGCAGTTTAGGAGGGTGGGGGGGCGCGAGGAGCTCCTATAATTCACCCCTCCACTTT. Its protein product is CASSLGGWGGARSSYNSPLHF.